The clone carrying this T cell receptor beta chain was observed a single time. The antigen remains unidentified. Assay used: immunoSEQ multiplex PCR; TCRdb lists only in-frame clones, some missing. The table shows about 40,000 clones, with roughly 82% occurring only once. The ends lost 6 bases at V and 6 bases at J; junction bases unmatched: 3. The germline V gene has CDR1 ENHRY and CDR2 SYGVKD. The CDR3 consists of 14 residues. Time point denoted: week 47, end of study. Vaccination used 300 ug of mutant IDH1 20-mer peptide per dose, with topical imiquimod. The source of the sample is a study of a mutant IDH1 vaccine in newly diagnosed glioma.

This chain uses TRBV10-3 with TRBJ2-1; 12 nucleotides line up with TRBD2. The input for sequencing was PBMCs, taken from a glioma patient whose treatment included an IDH1 peptide vaccine. This clonotype was obtained from a man between 18 and 35 years old with glioma. Some clones in this sample may be carry-over from other donors' samples. CDR3 sequence: CAIRLAGGSNEQFF. The CDR3 DNA reads as TGTGCCATCAGACTAGCGGGAGGATCCAATGAGCAGTTCTTC.